Sequencing of this T cell receptor (beta chain) was carried out in a study of blood T cells in healthy people across ages. Overall study findings and caveats: CMV status of donors was unknown, possibly confounding expanded clonotype changes.

Trimming cost V 4 bases and J 5 bases, with 11 bases left between them. The V gene's germline CDR1 is DFQATT and CDR2 SNEGSKA (reference sequence). The CDR3 spans 12 residues. Sample donors were healthy Caucasian individuals that came from Russia, aged roughly 6 to 95. With each sample, at least 5 micrograms of total RNA were extracted. A sample-barcoded 5' primer and a J-beta primer mix were used in a second PCR of about 7 to 12 cycles. Using its own MiXCR run on the 5' RACE reads, TCRdb lists one record per CDR3 protein. The sample consists of approximately 350,000 distinct CDR3 sequences, roughly half of them appearing once. This clonotype has a handful of counts. Its antigen is not known.

V and J are TRBV20-1 and TRBJ1-2; TRBD1 might be the D (5 bases). The TCR sequence derives from a man in his sixties in good health. The sample consisted of blood. CDR3 sequence (DNA): TGCAGTGCTACCGGGTCAGGGTATGGCTACACCTTC. Residues: CSATGSGYGYTF.